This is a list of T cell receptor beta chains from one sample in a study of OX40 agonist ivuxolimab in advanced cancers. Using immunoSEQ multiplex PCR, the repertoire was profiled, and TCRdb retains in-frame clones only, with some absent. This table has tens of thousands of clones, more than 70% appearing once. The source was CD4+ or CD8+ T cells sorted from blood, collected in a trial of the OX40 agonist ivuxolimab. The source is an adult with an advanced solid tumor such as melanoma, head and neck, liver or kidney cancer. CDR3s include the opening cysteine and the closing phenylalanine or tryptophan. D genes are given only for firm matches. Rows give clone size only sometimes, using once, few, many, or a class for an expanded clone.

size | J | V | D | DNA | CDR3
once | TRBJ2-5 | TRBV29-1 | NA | TGCAGCGTTTCGGAGAGGGGGAGGAAGGAGACCCAGTACTTC | CSVSERGRKETQYF
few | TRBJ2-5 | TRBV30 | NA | TGTGCCTGGAGTCGAAAAGAGACCCAGTACTTC | CAWSRKETQYF
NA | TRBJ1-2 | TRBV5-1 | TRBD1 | TGCGCCAGCAGCTCACAGGGGGCTAACTATGGCTACACCTTC | CASSSQGANYGYTF
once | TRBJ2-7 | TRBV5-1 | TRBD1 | TGCGCCAGCAGCTCCTGGACAGGGGGAATGTACGAGCAGTACTTC | CASSSWTGGMYEQYF
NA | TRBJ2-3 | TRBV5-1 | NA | TGCGCCAGCAGCAACTTTCGCACAGATACGCAGTATTTT | CASSNFRTDTQYF
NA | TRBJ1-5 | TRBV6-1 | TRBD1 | TGTGCCAGCAGTGAGGCAGGGACAGGCCTGTTTCAGCCCCAGCATTTT | CASSEAGTGLFQPQHF
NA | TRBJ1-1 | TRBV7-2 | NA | TGTGCCAGCAGCGACCAACCATCGGGGATCACTGAAGCTTTCTTT | CASSDQPSGITEAFF
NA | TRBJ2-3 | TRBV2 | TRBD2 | TGTGCCAGCAGTCTGACTAGCGGTACAGATACGCAGTATTTT | CASSLTSGTDTQYF
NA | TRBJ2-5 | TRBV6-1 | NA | TGTGCCAGCAGGGGACTAGAGACCCAGTACTTC | CASRGLETQYF
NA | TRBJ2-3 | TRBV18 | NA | TGTGCCAGCTCACCACTGAGGGCGGACACAGATACGCAGTATTTT | CASSPLRADTDTQYF
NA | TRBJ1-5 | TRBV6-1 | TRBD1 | TGTGCCAGCAGTCCTCTGGACAGGGGCAATCAGCCCCAGCATTTT | CASSPLDRGNQPQHF
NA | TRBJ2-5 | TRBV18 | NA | TGTGCCAGCTCACCACTGGGCAGTTGGGAAGAGACCCAGTACTTC | CASSPLGSWEETQYF
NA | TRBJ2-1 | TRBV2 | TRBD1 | TGTGCCAGGGGACAGGGATACAATGAGCAGTTCTTC | CARGQGYNEQFF
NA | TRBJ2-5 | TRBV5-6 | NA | TGTGCCAGCAGCTTAAGGGGAAGGGAGACCCAGTACTTC | CASSLRGRETQYF